A selection of T cell receptor beta chains follows, all from one sample in a study of T cell responses to AZD1222 COVID-19 vaccine. TCRdb keeps only in-frame clones here, not all; method: immunoSEQ multiplex PCR. Of 150,000 to 160,000 clones in the sample, 88% were seen once. The starting material was peripheral blood, obtained on day 0 of AZD1222 vaccination. The receptors originated from an adult in good health. Both conserved end residues are part of each CDR3. Fields, in order: V gene, J gene, clone size, D gene, CDR3 DNA, CDR3 protein. D genes are given only for firm matches. Size is omitted from some rows. Given values are once, few, many or a class for expanded clones.

V gene: TRBV19
J gene: TRBJ1-5
clone size: .
D gene: .
CDR3 DNA: TGTGCCAGTAGTGGGGAGTTCAATCAGCCCCAGCATTTT
CDR3 protein: CASSGEFNQPQHF

V gene: TRBV5-6
J gene: TRBJ2-7
clone size: .
D gene: TRBD2
CDR3 DNA: TGTGCCAGCAGCTCACCCGGGACTAGCGGGTACGAGCAGTACTTC
CDR3 protein: CASSSPGTSGYEQYF

V gene: TRBV9
J gene: TRBJ2-7
clone size: .
D gene: .
CDR3 DNA: TGTGCCAGCAGCCCCGGGACGGCTACCTACGAGCAGTACTTC
CDR3 protein: CASSPGTATYEQYF

V gene: TRBV6-5
J gene: TRBJ1-4
clone size: .
D gene: .
CDR3 DNA: TGTGCCAGCAGTTACTCGTTAGCAACTAATGAAAAACTGTTTTTT
CDR3 protein: CASSYSLATNEKLFF

V gene: TRBV6-2/TRBV6-3
J gene: TRBJ1-6
clone size: .
D gene: .
CDR3 DNA: TGTGCCAGCAGTACCCGGGAAGTCATCAATTCACCCCTCCACTTT
CDR3 protein: CASSTREVINSPLHF

V gene: TRBV6-5
J gene: TRBJ1-4
clone size: .
D gene: .
CDR3 DNA: TGTGCCAGCAGTTTCAAGGAGCTTGATGAAAAACTGTTTTTT
CDR3 protein: CASSFKELDEKLFF

V gene: TRBV6-2/TRBV6-3
J gene: TRBJ2-5
clone size: .
D gene: .
CDR3 DNA: TGTGCCAGCAGTTACATTATTTCAGGAGCGGGTGCCCAAGAGACCCAGTACTTC
CDR3 protein: CASSYIISGAGAQETQYF

V gene: TRBV30
J gene: TRBJ1-2
clone size: .
D gene: .
CDR3 DNA: TGTGCCTGGAGTGTAGTGCGGACTACTATGAGCTACACCTTC
CDR3 protein: CAWSVVRTTMSYTF

V gene: TRBV11-3
J gene: TRBJ2-1
clone size: .
D gene: .
CDR3 DNA: TGTGCCAGCAGCTTAGATCCAGAAAATGAGCAGTTCTTC
CDR3 protein: CASSLDPENEQFF

V gene: TRBV19
J gene: TRBJ2-2
clone size: .
D gene: .
CDR3 DNA: TGTGCCAGTAGTATAGATTTCCGGGCTTCCAAGTTAGGCGGGGAGCTGTTTTTT
CDR3 protein: CASSIDFRASKLGGELFF

V gene: TRBV6-6
J gene: TRBJ1-3
clone size: .
D gene: .
CDR3 DNA: TGTGCCAGCAGACAGGGTTTAATTGGAAACACCATATATTTT
CDR3 protein: CASRQGLIGNTIYF

V gene: TRBV20-1
J gene: TRBJ1-1
clone size: .
D gene: .
CDR3 DNA: TGCAGTGCTAGACTGAACACTGAAGCTTTCTTT
CDR3 protein: CSARLNTEAFF

V gene: TRBV7-7
J gene: TRBJ1-5
clone size: .
D gene: TRBD1
CDR3 DNA: TGTGCTAGCAGCCCCCGGAGAAGTTTTCGCTGGGGACAGGGGGCCAATCAGCCCCAGCATTTT
CDR3 protein: CASSPRRSFRWGQGANQPQHF

V gene: TRBV27
J gene: TRBJ1-5
clone size: once
D gene: TRBD1
CDR3 DNA: TGTGCCAGCAGACCCGGGACAGGGCTCCATCAGCCCCAGCATTTT
CDR3 protein: CASRPGTGLHQPQHF

V gene: TRBV7-3
J gene: TRBJ2-3
clone size: .
D gene: .
CDR3 DNA: TGTGCCAGCAGCCTGACAGGGACTCGCACAGATACGCAGTATTTT
CDR3 protein: CASSLTGTRTDTQYF

V gene: TRBV9
J gene: TRBJ2-1
clone size: .
D gene: TRBD2
CDR3 DNA: TGTGCCAGCAGCCTGAGCGGGGTGCTCTACAATGAGCAGTTCTTC
CDR3 protein: CASSLSGVLYNEQFF

V gene: TRBV19
J gene: TRBJ2-7
clone size: .
D gene: .
CDR3 DNA: TGTGCCAGTAGTATAGCCCCCGGGCGTAACGAGCAGTACTTC
CDR3 protein: CASSIAPGRNEQYF

V gene: TRBV29-1
J gene: TRBJ2-3
clone size: few
D gene: .
CDR3 DNA: TGCAGCGTTGGGCAGAACACAGATACGCAGTATTTT
CDR3 protein: CSVGQNTDTQYF

V gene: TRBV9
J gene: TRBJ2-7
clone size: .
D gene: TRBD1
CDR3 DNA: TGTGCCAGCAGCGGATCCGGGACAGGGGACGAGCAGTACTTC
CDR3 protein: CASSGSGTGDEQYF

V gene: TRBV14
J gene: TRBJ1-2
clone size: .
D gene: .
CDR3 DNA: .
CDR3 protein: CASSQVGTGITF

V gene: TRBV5-1
J gene: TRBJ2-1
clone size: few
D gene: .
CDR3 DNA: TGCGCCAGCAGCTTGGTAGGGAACTCCTACAATGAGCAGTTCTTC
CDR3 protein: CASSLVGNSYNEQFF

V gene: TRBV12-3/TRBV12-4
J gene: TRBJ2-5
clone size: few
D gene: .
CDR3 DNA: TGTGCCAGCAGTTTAGCGAACGATTGGACCCAGTACTTC
CDR3 protein: CASSLANDWTQYF

V gene: TRBV21-1
J gene: TRBJ2-2
clone size: many
D gene: .
CDR3 DNA: TGTGCCAGCAGCATCCTGAGGGGACGTTGCACCGGGGAGCTGTTTTTT
CDR3 protein: CASSILRGRCTGELFF

V gene: TRBV28
J gene: TRBJ2-5
clone size: .
D gene: TRBD2
CDR3 DNA: TGTGCCAGCAGGTCCGCGGTGGGAGGGGAAGAGACCCAGTACTTC
CDR3 protein: CASRSAVGGEETQYF

V gene: TRBV18
J gene: TRBJ1-2
clone size: .
D gene: TRBD1
CDR3 DNA: TGTGCCAGCTCACCAAACAGGGGTGACTATGGCTACACCTTC
CDR3 protein: CASSPNRGDYGYTF

V gene: TRBV5-6
J gene: TRBJ2-2
clone size: .
D gene: TRBD2
CDR3 DNA: TGTGCCAGCAGCCTCCCCGGGGCGGGGGGGCTCGTCGGGGAGCTGTTTTTT
CDR3 protein: CASSLPGAGGLVGELFF

V gene: TRBV7-2
J gene: TRBJ1-4
clone size: .
D gene: .
CDR3 DNA: TGTGCCAGCAGGGGGACACATGAAAAACTGTTTTTT
CDR3 protein: CASRGTHEKLFF

V gene: TRBV15
J gene: TRBJ2-7
clone size: .
D gene: .
CDR3 DNA: TGTGCCACCAGCACCTCTAGTCACTACGAGCAGTACTTC
CDR3 protein: CATSTSSHYEQYF

V gene: TRBV4-3
J gene: TRBJ2-7
clone size: .
D gene: TRBD1
CDR3 DNA: TGCGCCAGCAGCCAAGGGACAGGGGGGAACTACGAGCAGTACTTC
CDR3 protein: CASSQGTGGNYEQYF

V gene: TRBV20-1
J gene: TRBJ1-2
clone size: .
D gene: .
CDR3 DNA: TGCAGTGCTAGTAGAGAGGGAGGCTACACCTTC
CDR3 protein: CSASREGGYTF

V gene: TRBV7-2
J gene: TRBJ2-1
clone size: once
D gene: .
CDR3 DNA: TGTGCCAGCAGCTCTGAACGGGGCCTCAATGAGCAGTTCTTC
CDR3 protein: CASSSERGLNEQFF